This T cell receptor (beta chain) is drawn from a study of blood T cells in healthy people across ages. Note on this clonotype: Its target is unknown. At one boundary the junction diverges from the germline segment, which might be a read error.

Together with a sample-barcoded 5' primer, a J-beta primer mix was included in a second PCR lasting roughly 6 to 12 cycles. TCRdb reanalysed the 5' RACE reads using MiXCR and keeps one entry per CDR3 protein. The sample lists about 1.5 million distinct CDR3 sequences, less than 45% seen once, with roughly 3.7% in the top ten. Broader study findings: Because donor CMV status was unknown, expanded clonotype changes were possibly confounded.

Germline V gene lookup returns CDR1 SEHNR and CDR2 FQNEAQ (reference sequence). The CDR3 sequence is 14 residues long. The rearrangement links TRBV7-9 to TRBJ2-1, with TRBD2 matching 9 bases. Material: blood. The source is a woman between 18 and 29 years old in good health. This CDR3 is CANSSTTLAGLQFF. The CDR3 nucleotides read TGTGCCAACAGCTCCACGACACTAGCGGGTCTCCAGTTCTTC. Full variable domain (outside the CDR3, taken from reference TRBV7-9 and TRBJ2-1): DTGVSQNPRHKITKRGQNVTFRCDPISEHNRLYWYRQTLGQGPEFLTYFQNEAQLEKSRLLSDRFSAERPKGSFSTLEIQRTEQGDSAMYLCANSSTTLAGLQFFGPGTRLTVL.